Listed below are T cell receptor beta chains from one sample, sequenced in a study of PD-L1 blockade in urothelial cancer. Data came from immunoSEQ multiplex PCR; TCRdb stores just in-frame clones and leaves some out. The data hold 100,000 to 150,000 clones, with roughly 83% observed a single time. The sequencing used PBMCs, collected around atezolizumab (anti-PD-L1) treatment. The receptors were sampled from a man aged 45 to 65 with urothelial cancer. CDR3s include the opening cysteine and the closing phenylalanine or tryptophan. Fields, in order: clone size, D gene, V gene, J gene, CDR3 protein, CDR3 DNA. D genes are given only for firm matches. Expanded clones get a size class; other rows say once, few or many, or leave the size out.

NA,NA,TRBV19,TRBJ1-1,CASSMNGAAREAFF,TGTGCCAGTAGTATGAATGGGGCGGCCCGTGAAGCTTTCTTT
few,NA,TRBV6-6,TRBJ1-1,CASSFRESGTEAFF,TGTGCCAGCAGTTTCCGGGAGTCGGGCACTGAAGCTTTCTTT
NA,NA,TRBV7-9,TRBJ2-7,CASSLTRYEQYF,TGTGCCAGCAGCCTTACTCGATACGAGCAGTACTTC
once,TRBD2,TRBV11-2,TRBJ2-1,CASSSGGSRNEQFF,TGTGCCAGCAGCTCCGGCGGGAGCAGAAATGAGCAGTTCTTC
few,NA,TRBV28,TRBJ1-2,CASRSGTNYGYTF,TGTGCCAGCAGGTCCGGGACTAACTATGGCTACACCTTC
NA,TRBD2,TRBV5-4,TRBJ2-3,CASRATSGSTDTQYF,TGTGCCAGCAGGGCAACTAGCGGAAGCACAGATACGCAGTATTTT
NA,TRBD1,TRBV5-1,TRBJ1-2,CASSPAGTGIYGYTF,TGCGCCAGCAGCCCGGCCGGGACAGGAATCTATGGCTACACCTTC
NA,NA,TRBV19,TRBJ2-2,CASSISGAVTGELFF,TGTGCCAGTAGTATTTCGGGTGCGGTCACCGGGGAGCTGTTTTTT
NA,NA,TRBV9,TRBJ1-1,CASSLTEGRMAEAFF,TGTGCCAGCAGCCTAACGGAGGGGCGCATGGCTGAAGCTTTCTTT
few,NA,TRBV20-1,TRBJ1-5,CSAGGAFQHF,TGCAGTGCTGGAGGAGCGTTCCAGCATTTT
NA,NA,TRBV13,TRBJ1-3,CASSFVGERNTIYF,TGTGCCAGCAGCTTTGTCGGGGAGCGAAACACCATATATTTT
NA,TRBD1,TRBV29-1,TRBJ1-3,CSATGTGNTIYF,TGCAGCGCGACAGGGACTGGAAACACCATATATTTT
NA,NA,TRBV30,TRBJ1-4,CAWGYGTLATNEKLFF,TGTGCCTGGGGCTACGGGACACTGGCAACTAATGAAAAACTGTTTTTT
NA,TRBD1,TRBV28,TRBJ1-3,CASSFPTGSIYF,TGTGCCAGCAGTTTTCCGACAGGGTCCATATATTTT
NA,NA,TRBV11-2,TRBJ1-1,CASSLLTAFVDTEAFF,TGTGCCAGCAGCTTGCTTACAGCCTTCGTGGACACTGAAGCTTTCTTT
NA,NA,TRBV27,TRBJ2-7,CASSLLSILSYEQYF,TGTGCCAGCAGTTTACTCTCGATTCTATCCTACGAGCAGTACTTC
NA,NA,TRBV19,TRBJ2-7,CASSGPGFYEQYF,TGTGCCAGTAGCGGTCCAGGGTTCTACGAGCAGTACTTC
NA,NA,TRBV28,TRBJ2-7,CASRRRDLSYEQYF,TGTGCCAGCAGAAGACGGGACTTATCCTACGAGCAGTACTTC
NA,NA,TRBV4-1,TRBJ2-1,CASSQDRVAIEQFF,TGCGCCAGCAGCCAAGATCGTGTCGCGATTGAGCAGTTCTTC
NA,TRBD1,TRBV7-3,TRBJ1-1,CASSLGTANTEAFF,TGTGCCAGCAGCTTAGGGACAGCGAACACTGAAGCTTTCTTT